This T cell receptor beta chain originates from a study of cytomegalovirus exposure and HLA in healthy donors. General study points: Later analysis showed TCR association rates varying by HLA locus, highest for DRB1 and lowest for HLA-C.

The CDR3 spans 14 residues. V was trimmed by 1 base and J by 0 bases, leaving 4 bases between them. Looked up from germline, CDR1 is SGHTS and CDR2 is YDEGEE. A multiplex PCR was run with 60 Vbeta primers and 13 Jbeta primers. Repertoires were generated with immunoSEQ multiplex PCR, while TCRdb's copy carries only in-frame clones and drops some. Of 95,000 to 150,000 clones listed, about 16% were seen once; the top ten hold over 1.5%. This clone has a handful of counts. Its antigen is not identified. The sequencing sample was made of PBMCs. The V gene is TRBV5-8, the J gene TRBJ1-4; D not certain. The TCR originated in a woman younger than 30 in good health and CMV-seronegative. The CDR3 nucleotides read TGTGCCAGCAGCTTGCTCGCAACTAATGAAAAACTGTTTTTT. Translating it yields CASSLLATNEKLFF. Full variable domain (remainder filled in from reference TRBV5-8 and TRBJ1-4): EAGVTQSPTHLIKTRGQQATLRCSPISGHTSVYWYQQALGLGLQFLLWYDEGEERNRGNFPPRFSGRQFPNYSSELNVNALELEDSALYLCASSLLATNEKLFFGSGTQLSVL.